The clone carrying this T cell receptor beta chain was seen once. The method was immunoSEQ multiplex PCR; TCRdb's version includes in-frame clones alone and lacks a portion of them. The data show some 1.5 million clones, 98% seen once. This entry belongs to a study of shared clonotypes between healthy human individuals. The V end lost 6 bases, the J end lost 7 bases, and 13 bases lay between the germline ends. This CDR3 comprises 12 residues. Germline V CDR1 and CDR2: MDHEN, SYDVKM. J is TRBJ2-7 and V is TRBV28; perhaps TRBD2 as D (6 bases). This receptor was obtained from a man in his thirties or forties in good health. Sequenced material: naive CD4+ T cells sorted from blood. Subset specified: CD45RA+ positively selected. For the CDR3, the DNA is TGTGCCAGCAGCCCCGGACTATTGGAGCAGTACTTC. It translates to CASSPGLLEQYF.